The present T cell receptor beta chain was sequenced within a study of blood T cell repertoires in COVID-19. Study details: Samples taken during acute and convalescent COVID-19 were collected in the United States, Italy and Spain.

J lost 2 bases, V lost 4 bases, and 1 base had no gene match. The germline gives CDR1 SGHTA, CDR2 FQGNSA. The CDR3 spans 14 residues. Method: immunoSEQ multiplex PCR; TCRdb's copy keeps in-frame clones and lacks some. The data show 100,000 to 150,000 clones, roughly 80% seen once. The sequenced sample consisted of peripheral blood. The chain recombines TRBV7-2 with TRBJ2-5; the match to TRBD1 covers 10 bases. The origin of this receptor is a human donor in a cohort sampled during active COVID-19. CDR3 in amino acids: CASSWGQGQETQYF. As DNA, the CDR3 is TGTGCCAGCAGCTGGGGACAGGGGCAAGAGACCCAGTACTTC. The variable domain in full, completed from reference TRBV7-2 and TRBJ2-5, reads GAGVSQSPSNKVTEKGKDVELRCDPISGHTALYWYRQSLGQGLEFLIYFQGNSAPDKSGLPSDRFSAERTGGSVSTLTIQRTQQEDSAVYLCASSWGQGQETQYFGPGTRLLVL.